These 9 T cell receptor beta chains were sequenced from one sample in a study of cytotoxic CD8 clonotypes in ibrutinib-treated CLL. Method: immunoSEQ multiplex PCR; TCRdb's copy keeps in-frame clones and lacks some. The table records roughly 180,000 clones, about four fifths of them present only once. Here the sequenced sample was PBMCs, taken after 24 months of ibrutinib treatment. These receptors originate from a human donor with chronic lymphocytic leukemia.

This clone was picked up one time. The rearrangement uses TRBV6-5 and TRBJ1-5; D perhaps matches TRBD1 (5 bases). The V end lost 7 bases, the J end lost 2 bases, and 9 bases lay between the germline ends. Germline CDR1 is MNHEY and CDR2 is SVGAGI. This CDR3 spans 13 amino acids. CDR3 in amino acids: CASKWGGNQPQHF. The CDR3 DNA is TGTGCCAGCAAATGGGGGGGCAATCAGCCCCAGCATTTT.

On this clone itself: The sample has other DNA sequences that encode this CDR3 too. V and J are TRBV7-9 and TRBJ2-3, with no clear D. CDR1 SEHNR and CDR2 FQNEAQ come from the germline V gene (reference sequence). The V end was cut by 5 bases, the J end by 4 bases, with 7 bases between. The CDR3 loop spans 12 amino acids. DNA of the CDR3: TGTGCCAGCAGCCTCGCTGCAGATACGCAGTATTTT. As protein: CASSLAADTQYF.

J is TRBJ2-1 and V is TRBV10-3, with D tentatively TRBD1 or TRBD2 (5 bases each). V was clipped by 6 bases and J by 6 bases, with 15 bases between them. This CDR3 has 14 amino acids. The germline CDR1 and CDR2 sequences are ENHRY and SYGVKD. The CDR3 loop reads CAISLPGHRNEQFF. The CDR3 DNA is TGTGCCATCAGCTTGCCGGGGCATCGCAATGAGCAGTTCTTC.

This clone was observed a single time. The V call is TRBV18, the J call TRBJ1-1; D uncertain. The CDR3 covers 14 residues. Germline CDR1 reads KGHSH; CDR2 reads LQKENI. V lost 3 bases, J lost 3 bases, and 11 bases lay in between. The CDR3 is CASSPGRVDTEAFF. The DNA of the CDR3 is TGTGCCAGCTCACCTGGGAGGGTGGACACTGAAGCTTTCTTT.

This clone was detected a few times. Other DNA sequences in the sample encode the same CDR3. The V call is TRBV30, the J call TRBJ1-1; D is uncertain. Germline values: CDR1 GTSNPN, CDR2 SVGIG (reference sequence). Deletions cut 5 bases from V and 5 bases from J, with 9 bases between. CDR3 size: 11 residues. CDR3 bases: TGTGCCTGGGAGGGAGGGACTGAAGCTTTCTTT. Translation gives CAWEGGTEAFF. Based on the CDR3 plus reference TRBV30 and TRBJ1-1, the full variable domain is SQTIHQWPATLVQPVGSPLSLECTVEGTSNPNLYWYRQAAGRGLQLLFYSVGIGQISSEVPQNLSASRPQDRQFILSSKKLLLSDSGFYLCAWEGGTEAFFGQGTRLTVV.

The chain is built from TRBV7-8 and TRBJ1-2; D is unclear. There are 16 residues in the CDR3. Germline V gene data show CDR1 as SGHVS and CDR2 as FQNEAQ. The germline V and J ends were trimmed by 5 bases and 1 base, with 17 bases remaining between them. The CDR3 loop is CASSRTAGRSNYGYTF. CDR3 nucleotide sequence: TGTGCCAGCAGCCGCACCGCAGGCAGGAGTAACTATGGCTACACCTTC.

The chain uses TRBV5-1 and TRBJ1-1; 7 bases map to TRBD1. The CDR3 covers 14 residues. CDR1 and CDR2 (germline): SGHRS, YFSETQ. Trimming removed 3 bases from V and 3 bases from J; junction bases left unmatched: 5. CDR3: CASSYYGTDTEAFF. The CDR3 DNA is TGCGCCAGCAGCTATTACGGGACAGACACTGAAGCTTTCTTT.

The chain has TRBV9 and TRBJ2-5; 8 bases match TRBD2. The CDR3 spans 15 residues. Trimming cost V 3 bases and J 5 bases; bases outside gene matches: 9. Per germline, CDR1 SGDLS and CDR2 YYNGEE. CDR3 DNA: TGTGCCAGCAGCGCCACCGGGACTAGTAAGGAGACCCAGTACTTC. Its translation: CASSATGTSKETQYF.

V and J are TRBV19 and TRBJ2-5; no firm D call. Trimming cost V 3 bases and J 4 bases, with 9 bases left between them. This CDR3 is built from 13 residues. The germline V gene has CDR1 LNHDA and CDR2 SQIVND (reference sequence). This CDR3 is CASSMMAGETQYF. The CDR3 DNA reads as TGTGCCAGTAGTATGATGGCCGGAGAGACCCAGTACTTC.